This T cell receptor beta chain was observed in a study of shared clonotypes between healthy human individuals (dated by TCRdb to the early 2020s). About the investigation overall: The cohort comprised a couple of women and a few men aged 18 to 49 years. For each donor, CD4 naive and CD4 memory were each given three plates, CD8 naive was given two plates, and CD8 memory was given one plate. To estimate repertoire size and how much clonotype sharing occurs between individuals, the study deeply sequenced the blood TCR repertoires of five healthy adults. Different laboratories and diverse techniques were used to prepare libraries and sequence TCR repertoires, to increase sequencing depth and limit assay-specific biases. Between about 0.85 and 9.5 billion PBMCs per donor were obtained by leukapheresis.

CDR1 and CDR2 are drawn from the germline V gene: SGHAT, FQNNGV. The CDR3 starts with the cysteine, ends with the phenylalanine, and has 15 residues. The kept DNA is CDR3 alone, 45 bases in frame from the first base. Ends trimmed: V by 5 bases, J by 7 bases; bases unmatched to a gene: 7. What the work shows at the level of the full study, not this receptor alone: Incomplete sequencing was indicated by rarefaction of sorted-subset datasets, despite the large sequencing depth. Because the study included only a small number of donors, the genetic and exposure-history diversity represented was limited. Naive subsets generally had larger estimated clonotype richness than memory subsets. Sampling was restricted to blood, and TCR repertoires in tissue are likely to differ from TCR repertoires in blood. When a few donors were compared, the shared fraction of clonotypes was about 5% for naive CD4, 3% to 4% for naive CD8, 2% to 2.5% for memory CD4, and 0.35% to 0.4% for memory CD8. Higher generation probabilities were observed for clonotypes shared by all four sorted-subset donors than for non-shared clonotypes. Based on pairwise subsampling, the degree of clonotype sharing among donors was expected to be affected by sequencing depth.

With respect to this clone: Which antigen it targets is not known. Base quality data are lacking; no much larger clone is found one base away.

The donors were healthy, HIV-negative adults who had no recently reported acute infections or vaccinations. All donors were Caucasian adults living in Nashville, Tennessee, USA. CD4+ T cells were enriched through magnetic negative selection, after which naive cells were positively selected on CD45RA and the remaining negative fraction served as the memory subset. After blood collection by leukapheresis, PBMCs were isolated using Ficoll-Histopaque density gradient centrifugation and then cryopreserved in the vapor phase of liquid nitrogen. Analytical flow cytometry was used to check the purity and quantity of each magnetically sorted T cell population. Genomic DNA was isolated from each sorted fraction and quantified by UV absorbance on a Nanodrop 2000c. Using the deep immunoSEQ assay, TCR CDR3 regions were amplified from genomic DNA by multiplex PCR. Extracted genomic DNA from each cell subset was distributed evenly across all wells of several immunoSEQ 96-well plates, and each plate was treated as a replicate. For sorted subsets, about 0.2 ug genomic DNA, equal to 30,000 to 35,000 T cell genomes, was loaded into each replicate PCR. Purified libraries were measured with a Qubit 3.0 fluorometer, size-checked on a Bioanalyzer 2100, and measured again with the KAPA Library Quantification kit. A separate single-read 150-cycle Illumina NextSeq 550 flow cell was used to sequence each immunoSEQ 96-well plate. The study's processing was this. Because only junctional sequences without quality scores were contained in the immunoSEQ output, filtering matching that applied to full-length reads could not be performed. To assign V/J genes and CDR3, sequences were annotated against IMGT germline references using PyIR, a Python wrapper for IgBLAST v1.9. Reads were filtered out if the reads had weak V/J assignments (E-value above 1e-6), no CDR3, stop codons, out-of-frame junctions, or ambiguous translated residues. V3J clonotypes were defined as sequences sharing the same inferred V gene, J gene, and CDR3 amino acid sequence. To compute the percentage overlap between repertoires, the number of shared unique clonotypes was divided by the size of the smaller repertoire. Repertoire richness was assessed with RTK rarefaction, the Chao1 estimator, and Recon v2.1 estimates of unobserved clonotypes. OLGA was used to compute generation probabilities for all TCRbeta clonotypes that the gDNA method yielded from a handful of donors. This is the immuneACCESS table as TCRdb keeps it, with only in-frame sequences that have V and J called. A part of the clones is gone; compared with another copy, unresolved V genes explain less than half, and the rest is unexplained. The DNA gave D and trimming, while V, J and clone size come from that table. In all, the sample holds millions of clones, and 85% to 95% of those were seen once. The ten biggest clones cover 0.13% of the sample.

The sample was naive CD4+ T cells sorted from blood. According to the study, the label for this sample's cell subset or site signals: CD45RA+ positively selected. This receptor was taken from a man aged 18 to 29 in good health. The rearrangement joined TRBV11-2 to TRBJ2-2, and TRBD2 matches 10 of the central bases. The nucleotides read TGTGCCAGCAGCCCCCTAGCGGGGGAGGGCGGGGAGCTGTTTTTT. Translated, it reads CASSPLAGEGGELFF.